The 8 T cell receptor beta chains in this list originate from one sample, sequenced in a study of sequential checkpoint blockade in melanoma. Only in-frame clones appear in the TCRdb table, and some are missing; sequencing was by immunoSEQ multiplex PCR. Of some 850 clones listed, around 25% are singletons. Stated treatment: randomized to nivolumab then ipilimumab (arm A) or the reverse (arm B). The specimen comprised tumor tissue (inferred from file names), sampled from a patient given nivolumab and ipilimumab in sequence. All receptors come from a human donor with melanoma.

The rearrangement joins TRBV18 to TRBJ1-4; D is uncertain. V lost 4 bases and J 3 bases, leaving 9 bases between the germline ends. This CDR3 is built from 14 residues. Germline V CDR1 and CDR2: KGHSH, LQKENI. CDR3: CASSRVASNEKLFF. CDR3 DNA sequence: TGTGCCAGCTCACGCGTGGCTTCTAATGAAAAACTGTTTTTT.

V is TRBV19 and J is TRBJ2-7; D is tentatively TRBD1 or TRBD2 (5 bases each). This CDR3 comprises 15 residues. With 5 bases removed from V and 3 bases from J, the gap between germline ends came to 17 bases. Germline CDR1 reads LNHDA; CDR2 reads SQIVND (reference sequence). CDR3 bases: TGTGCCAGTAGTCCCGCTATGGGGGAGCGCTACGAGCAGTACTTC. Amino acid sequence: CASSPAMGERYEQYF.

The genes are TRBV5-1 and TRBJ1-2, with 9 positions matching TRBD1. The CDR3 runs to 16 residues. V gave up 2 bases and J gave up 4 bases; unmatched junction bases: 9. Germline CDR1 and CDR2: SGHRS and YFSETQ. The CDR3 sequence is CASSFSRDRAGYGYTF. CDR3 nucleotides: TGCGCCAGCAGCTTCTCCAGGGACAGGGCTGGCTATGGCTACACCTTC.

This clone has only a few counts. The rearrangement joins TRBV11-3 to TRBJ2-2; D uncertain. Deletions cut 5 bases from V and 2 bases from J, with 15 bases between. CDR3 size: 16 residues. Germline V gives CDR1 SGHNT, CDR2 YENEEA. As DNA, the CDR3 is TGTGCCAGCAGCCCCGATTCTGAGCTTAACACCGGGGAGCTGTTTTTT. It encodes CASSPDSELNTGELFF.

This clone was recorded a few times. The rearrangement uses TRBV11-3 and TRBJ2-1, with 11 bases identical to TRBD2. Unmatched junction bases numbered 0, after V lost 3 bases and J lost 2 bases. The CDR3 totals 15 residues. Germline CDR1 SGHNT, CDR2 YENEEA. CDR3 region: CASSFSGGAYNEQFF. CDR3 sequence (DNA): TGTGCCAGCAGCTTTAGCGGGGGGGCCTACAATGAGCAGTTCTTC.

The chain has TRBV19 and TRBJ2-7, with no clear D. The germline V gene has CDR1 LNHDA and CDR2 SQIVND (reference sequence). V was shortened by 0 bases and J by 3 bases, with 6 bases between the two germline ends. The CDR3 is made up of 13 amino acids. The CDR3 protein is CASSIDRFYEQYF. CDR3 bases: TGTGCCAGTAGTATAGATCGATTCTACGAGCAGTACTTC.

In nucleotides, the CDR3 is TGTGCCAGCAGTTCCGGACAGGGGGCCCCTGGGGCCAACGTCCTGACTTTC. It encodes CASSSGQGAPGANVLTF. J is TRBJ2-6 and V is TRBV25-1, with 11 bases matching TRBD1. From germline, CDR1 is MGHDK and CDR2 SYGVNS. CDR3 length: 17 amino acids. The V and J ends lost 5 bases and 2 bases, in that order; junction bases with no gene match: 5.

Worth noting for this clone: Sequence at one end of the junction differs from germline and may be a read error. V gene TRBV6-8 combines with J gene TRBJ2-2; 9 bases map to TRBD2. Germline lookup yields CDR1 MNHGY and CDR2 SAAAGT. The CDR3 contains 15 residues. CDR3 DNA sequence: TGTGCCAGCAGTGACTCGGCGGGGGGGCCCGGGGAGCTGTTTTTT. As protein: CASSDSAGGPGELFF.